One sample yielded the 2 T cell receptor beta chains listed below, sequenced in a study of blood T cell repertoires in COVID-19. TCRdb's copy holds only in-frame clones and misses some; the assay was immunoSEQ multiplex PCR. The table includes some 30,000 clones, around nine tenths detected once. Material for sequencing was peripheral blood. Receptors originate from a man in his 70s with active or convalescent COVID-19.

The chain has TRBV3-1 (or the pseudogene TRBV3-2) and TRBJ2-2; the match to TRBD2 covers 10 bases. The CDR3 loop spans 16 amino acids. Germline CDR1 LGHDT, CDR2 YNNKEL (reference sequence). V dropped 1 base and J dropped 1; count of bases not matched to a gene: 0. The CDR3 nucleotides are TGTGCCAGCAGCCAAGCTAGCGGGGGGAACACCGGGGAGCTGTTTTTT. It encodes CASSQASGGNTGELFF.

This clone was counted a few times. The chain is built from TRBV6-1 and TRBJ1-1, with 10 bases identical to TRBD1. The CDR3 extends over 15 amino acids. Per the germline V gene, CDR1 is MNHNS and CDR2 is SASEGT. J lost 3 bases, V lost 3 bases, and 4 bases had no gene match. DNA of the CDR3: TGTGCCAGCAGTGAGCCGGGACAGGGGTACACTGAAGCTTTCTTT. Protein sequence: CASSEPGQGYTEAFF.